These T cell receptor beta chains were read from a single sample in a study of tumor-infiltrating lymphocytes in primary liver carcinoma. TCRdb used MiXCR to reprocess the multiplex PCR reads, holding one entry per CDR3 protein. The sample includes over 40,000 distinct CDR3 sequences, around 73% of them seen just once. Sample: liver tumor tissue from sampling region 5. Receptor source: a man between 35 and 55 years old with primary liver carcinoma and hepatitis B virus infection. Each CDR3 is given with its conserved first and last residue. D genes are given only for firm matches. Not all rows give a size; the values are once, few, many and, for expanded clones, a class.

V: TRBV11-2; D: TRBD2; J: TRBJ2-7; size: NA; DNA: TGTGCCAGCAGCTTGAGGGAGGGGAGGACTAGCGGGCTCGACTCCTACGAGCAGTACTTT; CDR3: CASSLREGRTSGLDSYEQYF
V: TRBV28; D: NA; J: TRBJ2-2; size: many; DNA: TGTGCCAGCAGTTTGGGGGGCTCCGCCGGGGAGCTGTTTTTT; CDR3: CASSLGGSAGELFF
V: TRBV12-3/TRBV12-4; D: NA; J: TRBJ1-2; size: NA; DNA: TGTGCCAGCAGCGTAGGGGTCTATGGCTACACCTTC; CDR3: CASSVGVYGYTF
V: TRBV11-1; D: NA; J: TRBJ1-2; size: once; DNA: TGTGCCAGCGGCCGAACCGGAACAGTAATAGCTAACTATCGCTACACCTTC; CDR3: CASGRTGTVIANYRYTF
V: TRBV29-1; D: NA; J: TRBJ2-3; size: NA; DNA: TGCAGCGATGAGGGCGGGGCCCGCATCAAAGATACGCAGTATTTT; CDR3: CSDEGGARIKDTQYF
V: TRBV6-1; D: NA; J: TRBJ2-2; size: many; DNA: TGTGCCAGCAGTGAGGGGGAAACCGGGGAGCTGTTTTTT; CDR3: CASSEGETGELFF
V: TRBV28; D: NA; J: TRBJ2-7; size: many; DNA: TGTGCCAGCAGTTCTCGGCGTAGGGACCGCTCCTACGAGCAGTACTTC; CDR3: CASSSRRRDRSYEQYF
V: TRBV11-2; D: TRBD1; J: TRBJ1-6; size: NA; DNA: TGTGTCAGCAGGTTACACAGGGGGCTTTCATCCCTCCACTTT; CDR3: CVSRLHRGLSSLHF
V: TRBV11-2; D: TRBD2; J: TRBJ2-7; size: NA; DNA: TGTTCCAGCAACTTGAGGGAGGGGAGGACTAGCGGGCTCAGCTCCTACGGGCAGTACTTC; CDR3: CSSNLREGRTSGLSSYGQYF
V: TRBV6-2/TRBV6-3; D: NA; J: TRBJ2-2; size: NA; DNA: TGTGCCAGCAGCGGGAGTAGGGGGACCACTGGGGAGCTGTTTTTT; CDR3: CASSGSRGTTGELFF
V: TRBV5-5; D: NA; J: TRBJ2-3; size: medium-sized; DNA: TGTGCCAGCAGCTTGACTGACGGGACAGATACGCAGTATTTT; CDR3: CASSLTDGTDTQYF
V: TRBV10-3; D: NA; J: TRBJ2-7; size: NA; DNA: TGTGCCACCCATGGGGGGAACTCCTACGAGCAGTACTTC; CDR3: CATHGGNSYEQYF
V: TRBV4-3; D: NA; J: TRBJ2-3; size: NA; DNA: TGCGCCAGCAGCCGCCGACTGGAGGTGACGGATACGCAGTATTTT; CDR3: CASSRRLEVTDTQYF
V: TRBV28; D: TRBD1; J: TRBJ2-6; size: NA; DNA: TGTGCCAGTAGTTCCAAGACCGTGACAGGGCTGTCGTACGGGGCCAACGTCCTGACTTTC; CDR3: CASSSKTVTGLSYGANVLTF
V: TRBV5-1; D: NA; J: TRBJ2-2; size: NA; DNA: TGCGCCACCTCAGACCCGCCCAGGGGGGACACCGGAGAGCTGTTTTTT; CDR3: CATSDPPRGDTGELFF
V: TRBV4-2; D: NA; J: TRBJ2-3; size: many; DNA: TGTGCCAGCAGCCAAGAATGGGGGGCAGCTAGCACAGATACGCAGTATTTT; CDR3: CASSQEWGAASTDTQYF
V: TRBV11-2; D: TRBD2; J: TRBJ2-1; size: NA; DNA: TGTGCCACCAGGTTCCAATGGGCGCCTGGGACTAGCGGGAGTCATGAGCAGTTCTTC; CDR3: CATRFQWAPGTSGSHEQFF
V: TRBV29-1; D: NA; J: TRBJ2-4; size: NA; DNA: TGCAGCTGGCTAACAGTTGACAAAAACATTCAGTATTTC; CDR3: CSWLTVDKNIQYF
V: TRBV12-3/TRBV12-4; D: NA; J: TRBJ2-1; size: NA; DNA: TGTGCAAGCATTTTCCCCCGAGGGGCAGTAAAGGGCGAGCAGTTCTTC; CDR3: CASIFPRGAVKGEQFF
V: TRBV11-3; D: NA; J: TRBJ1-1; size: NA; DNA: TGTGTTAGCAGCTTAGCAGTTAACATTGAAGCTTTCTTT; CDR3: CVSSLAVNIEAFF
V: TRBV11-2; D: NA; J: TRBJ2-7; size: NA; DNA: TGTGCCAGCAGGCTGCCAGATGAAACTCAACGGAGTTACTTC; CDR3: CASRLPDETQRSYF
V: TRBV5-1; D: NA; J: TRBJ1-2; size: NA; DNA: TGCGCCAGCAGCTTGCTGTCTGACTATGGCTACGCCTTC; CDR3: CASSLLSDYGYAF
V: TRBV5-5; D: NA; J: TRBJ1-5; size: NA; DNA: TGTGCCAGCAGCAGCGGGGGGGCATGTCAGCGCCAGCATTTT; CDR3: CASSSGGACQRQHF
V: TRBV28; D: TRBD2; J: TRBJ2-7; size: NA; DNA: TGTGCCCACCTCAGGCGGGAGGTGACCTACAAGCAGTACTTC; CDR3: CAHLRREVTYKQYF
V: TRBV6-4; D: NA; J: TRBJ2-3; size: NA; DNA: TGTGCCAGCAGTGACAGCTCTGGCGGGAGCACAGATACGCAGTATTTT; CDR3: CASSDSSGGSTDTQYF
V: TRBV7-9; D: NA; J: TRBJ2-7; size: NA; DNA: TGTGCCAGCAGCCTAAGCCATCACTTTAGCTCCTACGAGCAGTACTTC; CDR3: CASSLSHHFSSYEQYF
V: TRBV5-1; D: TRBD2; J: TRBJ2-3; size: many; DNA: TGCGCCAGCAGCATCGGACTAGCGGGAGCGGAGGATACGCAGTATTTT; CDR3: CASSIGLAGAEDTQYF
V: TRBV6-2/TRBV6-3; D: NA; J: TRBJ2-5; size: once; DNA: TGTGCCAGCAGTTTACGGACAGTTATGGAGACCCTGTACTTC; CDR3: CASSLRTVMETLYF
V: TRBV28; D: NA; J: TRBJ2-5; size: NA; DNA: TGTGCCAGCAGGGGAGGGACAGATGATTCGGAGACCCAGTACTTC; CDR3: CASRGGTDDSETQYF
V: TRBV10-3; D: TRBD1; J: TRBJ2-3; size: NA; DNA: TGTTCCATATCCGGGACAGGGGGCACAGATACGCAGTATTTT; CDR3: CSISGTGGTDTQYF
V: TRBV6-5; D: NA; J: TRBJ1-5; size: NA; DNA: TGTGCCAGCGGGGACGATAGCAATCAGCCACAGCAATTT; CDR3: CASGDDSNQPQQF
V: TRBV6-2/TRBV6-3; D: TRBD2; J: TRBJ2-1; size: NA; DNA: TGTGCCAGCAGCCAGCGGACTAGCGGGAGCTCCTACAATGAGCAATTCTTC; CDR3: CASSQRTSGSSYNEQFF
V: TRBV7-3; D: NA; J: TRBJ2-5; size: NA; DNA: TGTGCCAGCAGCGTCGGCCCAGGGAAGACCCAGTACTTC; CDR3: CASSVGPGKTQYF
V: TRBV12-3/TRBV12-4; D: NA; J: TRBJ1-5; size: NA; DNA: TGTGCCAGCACGCAGGGTACTGCAATATATCAGCCCCAGCATTTT; CDR3: CASTQGTAIYQPQHF
V: TRBV7-8; D: NA; J: TRBJ2-3; size: NA; DNA: TGTCTCAGCAGCTCCTCGTTTGGGCAGTATTTT; CDR3: CLSSSSFGQYF
V: TRBV14; D: NA; J: TRBJ2-7; size: NA; DNA: TGTGTCAGCAGCCGACCTGGACTGGGCTCCTACGAGCAGTACTTC; CDR3: CVSSRPGLGSYEQYF
V: TRBV13; D: NA; J: TRBJ1-1; size: few; DNA: TGTGCCAGTAGCGCCAGGGGTGGTGGAGCTTTCTTT; CDR3: CASSARGGGAFF
V: TRBV30; D: NA; J: TRBJ2-7; size: NA; DNA: TGCGCCTGGAGCCTACAGGCAGTGGGAACCTACGAGCAGTACTTC; CDR3: CAWSLQAVGTYEQYF
V: TRBV5-1; D: NA; J: TRBJ2-7; size: NA; DNA: TGCACCAGCAGGGAGCCTAATAGTTACGAGCAGTACTTC; CDR3: CTSREPNSYEQYF
V: TRBV5-6; D: NA; J: TRBJ2-1; size: NA; DNA: TGTGCCAGCACCGGAAGACCTAACAGTGAGCAATTCTTC; CDR3: CASTGRPNSEQFF
V: TRBV29-1; D: NA; J: TRBJ1-2; size: NA; DNA: TGCAGCGCTCAGGATGGAGTCTACGCCTTC; CDR3: CSAQDGVYAF
V: TRBV5-4; D: TRBD1; J: TRBJ2-7; size: NA; DNA: TGTACCAGCAGGTCTGGGACAGGCGCGAGAGGCGAGCAGTACTTC; CDR3: CTSRSGTGARGEQYF
V: TRBV5-5; D: TRBD1; J: TRBJ1-2; size: NA; DNA: TGTGCTAGCAGCTTGGACAGGACAGCTAACTATGGCTACACCTTC; CDR3: CASSLDRTANYGYTF
V: TRBV5-1; D: TRBD1; J: TRBJ1-1; size: NA; DNA: TGCTCCAGCAGCCTCGGACAGGGCACTGAAGCTTTCTTT; CDR3: CSSSLGQGTEAFF
V: TRBV11-1; D: NA; J: TRBJ2-3; size: NA; DNA: TGTGCCAGCAACTCTGGGGGAAACTCTGTTGGAGCCCGCACAGAAACGCAGTATTTT; CDR3: CASNSGGNSVGARTETQYF
V: TRBV13; D: TRBD1; J: TRBJ1-4; size: NA; DNA: TGTGCCAGCGGCCCTAACAGGGGAAGACTGTTTTTT; CDR3: CASGPNRGRLFF
V: TRBV5-1; D: NA; J: TRBJ1-3; size: NA; DNA: TGCGCCAGCAGCTCCACAGGGATGTCTGGAAACACCATATATTTT; CDR3: CASSSTGMSGNTIYF
V: TRBV5-1; D: NA; J: TRBJ1-1; size: NA; DNA: TGCGCTAACAGTTTGCAGACATGGATGAACACTGAAGCTTTCTTT; CDR3: CANSLQTWMNTEAFF
V: TRBV7-9; D: NA; J: TRBJ2-7; size: NA; DNA: TGTGCCCACAGCCCCAGGGAGAGGGCCTACGAGCAGTACTTC; CDR3: CAHSPRERAYEQYF
V: TRBV10-1; D: NA; J: TRBJ2-1; size: NA; DNA: TGCGCCAGCAGTGATCGATTGCGTGAGCAGTCCTTC; CDR3: CASSDRLREQSF
V: TRBV5-1; D: TRBD2; J: TRBJ2-5; size: NA; DNA: TGCTCCAGCAGCTTGGCCGGGGTTAGCGGGGCCCTACAAGAGACCCAGTACTTC; CDR3: CSSSLAGVSGALQETQYF
V: TRBV4-3; D: TRBD1; J: TRBJ2-7; size: NA; DNA: TGCACCAGCAACCAAGAAGCACCCGGGACAGGGCAGTACGAGCAGTACTTC; CDR3: CTSNQEAPGTGQYEQYF
V: TRBV6-1; D: NA; J: TRBJ2-1; size: NA; DNA: TGTGCCAGTAGTAAAGTAGCGAGAGGATACAATGAGCAGTTCTTC; CDR3: CASSKVARGYNEQFF
V: TRBV10-3; D: NA; J: TRBJ2-7; size: NA; DNA: TGTGCCATCAATGAGCCCCTCTACGAGCAGTACTTC; CDR3: CAINEPLYEQYF
V: TRBV29-1; D: NA; J: TRBJ2-1; size: NA; DNA: TGCAGCGTTGATCAAGCAGGACTCTACAATGAGCAGTTATTC; CDR3: CSVDQAGLYNEQLF
V: TRBV6-1; D: NA; J: TRBJ2-7; size: many; DNA: TGTGCCGCCCGCACAGGAGCCGAAACGCGGGAGCAGTACTTC; CDR3: CAARTGAETREQYF
V: TRBV6-6; D: TRBD1; J: TRBJ1-2; size: NA; DNA: TGTGCCAGCGGCTTTCTTGGACAGGCGAACTATGGCCACACCTTC; CDR3: CASGFLGQANYGHTF
V: TRBV5-4; D: NA; J: TRBJ2-5; size: medium-sized; DNA: TGTGCCAGCAGCTTGGACAAGGCCGTCAAATACTTC; CDR3: CASSLDKAVKYF